The next 23 T cell receptor beta chains were all read from a single sample in a study of blood T cell repertoires in COVID-19. This table comes from immunoSEQ multiplex PCR, and its TCRdb copy is limited to in-frame clones, with some not included. This repertoire shows some 120,000 clones, roughly 79% found once; its top ten account for more than 20%. The sequenced sample was peripheral blood. The receptors were gathered from a human donor in a cohort sampled during active COVID-19.

J is TRBJ2-3 and V is TRBV5-1, with D perhaps matching TRBD2 (5 bases). The ends were cut back, 5 bases at V and 6 bases at J, with 16 bases in the middle. Germline CDR1 is SGHRS and CDR2 is YFSETQ. CDR3 size: 14 residues. The CDR3 region has the DNA TGCGCCAGCAGGAGGGCATCCATACGGGATACGCAGTATTTT. It translates to CASRRASIRDTQYF.

The gene calls are TRBV3-1 (or the pseudogene TRBV3-2) and TRBJ1-1; D is uncertain. V lost 4 bases, J lost 1 base, and 10 bases lay in between. The CDR3 consists of 14 residues. Germline CDR1 and CDR2: LGHDT and YNNKEL (reference sequence). The CDR3 loop reads CASSPYEGNTEAFF. The CDR3 DNA reads TGTGCCAGCAGCCCCTATGAGGGGAACACTGAAGCTTTCTTT.

This clone was seen only a few times. V is TRBV7-6 and J is TRBJ1-2; no clear D. This CDR3 has 15 amino acids. Germline CDR1 reads SGHVS; CDR2 reads FNYEAQ. Trimming pared 5 bases from V and 6 bases from J, leaving 19 bases between. The CDR3 DNA reads TGTGCCAGCAGCCGAGGTCGTAGCCCTTCCCATGGCTACACCTTC. The encoded protein is CASSRGRSPSHGYTF.

The V call is TRBV5-5, the J call TRBJ2-3; 10 bases align to TRBD1. Germline CDR1 SGHKS, CDR2 YYEKEE (reference sequence). V was pared by 5 bases and J by 3 bases, with 12 bases of the junction left unmatched. This CDR3 region has 17 residues. CDR3 loop: CASSPVPGQGWTDTQYF. In DNA, the CDR3 is TGTGCCAGCAGTCCGGTCCCGGGACAGGGGTGGACAGATACGCAGTATTTT.

The chain links TRBV15 to TRBJ2-7; no clear D. V was clipped by 3 bases and J by 2 bases, with 14 bases between them. In germline, CDR1 is LNHNV, CDR2 YYDKDF (reference sequence). The CDR3 is made up of 15 amino acids. The CDR3 DNA reads as TGTGCCACCAGCAGGAGAGGCGGCAGAGCCTACGAGCAGTACTTC. Amino acid sequence: CATSRRGGRAYEQYF. Using reference TRBV15 and TRBJ2-7 for the parts outside the CDR3, the full variable domain is DAMVIQNPRYQVTQFGKPVTLSCSQTLNHNVMYWYQQKSSQAPKLLFHYYDKDFNNEADTPDNFQSRRPNTSFCFLDIRSPGLGDTAMYLCATSRRGGRAYEQYFGPGTRLTVT.

This rearrangement joins TRBV3-1 (or the pseudogene TRBV3-2) to TRBJ2-5; 9 bases match TRBD2. The length of the CDR3 is 16 residues. Unmatched junction bases numbered 8, after V lost 1 base and J lost 5 bases. Germline CDR1 and CDR2: LGHDT and YNNKEL (reference sequence). CDR3 protein: CASSQGSWAGGETQYF. In DNA, the CDR3 is TGTGCCAGCAGCCAAGGCTCGTGGGCGGGGGGGGAGACCCAGTACTTC.

The chain is built from TRBV4-3 and TRBJ2-7; 7 nucleotides agree with TRBD1. V shed 3 bases, J shed 7 bases, and the junction held 9 bases outside the gene matches. This CDR3 has 14 residues. Germline-derived CDR1 and CDR2 are LGHNA and YSLEER. The CDR3 region has the DNA TGCGCCAGCAGCCAGGCCCGAGACAGGGTTGAGCAGTACTTC. Translating gives CASSQARDRVEQYF.

The genes are TRBV10-1 and TRBJ2-7; TRBD1 matches at 9 bases. V shed 11 bases, J shed 3 bases, and the junction held 8 bases outside the gene matches. The germline V gene has CDR1 WNHNN and CDR2 SYGVQD (reference sequence). There are 13 residues in the CDR3. CDR3 nucleotide sequence: TGCGCCGTAGTGACAGGGGGTCACTACGAGCAGTACTTC. This gives the protein CAVVTGGHYEQYF.

This chain links TRBV29-1 with TRBJ2-2; tentatively, D is TRBD1 (6 bases). Germline V lookup: CDR1 SQVTM, CDR2 ANQGSEA. V dropped 7 bases and J dropped 5 bases, with 14 bases sitting between them. CDR3 length: 13 residues. The CDR3 bases are TGCAGCGGGGTGGACAGTTTAACCGGGGAGCTGTTTTTT. As protein: CSGVDSLTGELFF.

V and J are TRBV7-2 and TRBJ1-2; D unresolved. The germline V and J ends were trimmed by 4 bases and 2 bases, with 11 bases remaining between them. This CDR3 has 14 residues. Germline CDR1 reads SGHTA; CDR2 reads FQGNSA. The DNA for the CDR3 is TGTGCCAGCAGCTCAGGACTTAAGAACTATGGCTACACCTTC. Encoded protein: CASSSGLKNYGYTF.

The chain recombines TRBV5-6 with TRBJ2-6; D remains ambiguous. Germline CDR1 and CDR2: SGHDT and YYEEEE. The CDR3 consists of 15 residues. Trimming left V 3 bases short and J 0 bases short, with 7 bases between. The chain's CDR3 is CASSSQYSGANVLTF. DNA of the CDR3: TGTGCCAGCAGCTCACAGTACTCTGGGGCCAACGTCCTGACTTTC.

This chain connects TRBV19 to TRBJ1-5; D gene unclear. Trimming cost V 4 bases and J 4 bases, with 17 bases left between them. The CDR3 runs to 16 residues. Germline CDR1 LNHDA, CDR2 SQIVND (reference sequence). CDR3 region: CASSSTLGRWNQPQHF. CDR3 nucleotides: TGTGCCAGTAGTAGTACGTTGGGCCGCTGGAATCAGCCCCAGCATTTT.

The chain is built from TRBV24-1 and TRBJ2-7; TRBD1 matches at 9 bases. The CDR3 runs to 13 residues. Trimming removed 10 bases from V and 0 bases from J; junction bases left unmatched: 3. Germline CDR1 reads KGHDR; CDR2 reads SFDVKD. CDR3 protein: CATGTGSSYEQYF. CDR3 nucleotides: TGTGCCACGGGGACAGGGAGCTCCTACGAGCAGTACTTC.

This rearrangement joins TRBV19 to TRBJ2-7; 8 bases map to TRBD1. CDR1 LNHDA and CDR2 SQIVND come from the germline V gene (reference sequence). J gave up 5 bases and V 5 bases, and 8 bases lay outside the gene matches. CDR3 length equals 14 residues. The CDR3: CASSFQGAPNEQYF. The CDR3, as DNA: TGTGCCAGTAGTTTCCAGGGGGCCCCGAACGAGCAGTACTTC.

V usage is TRBV10-3 and J usage is TRBJ2-7; D is unresolved. The V end lost 2 bases, the J end lost 2 bases, and 7 bases lay between the germline ends. Germline-derived CDR1 and CDR2 are ENHRY and SYGVKD. The CDR3 covers 13 residues. DNA for the CDR3: TGTGCCATCAGTGAGCAAGCTACCTACGAGCAGTACTTC. Translation gives CAISEQATYEQYF.

This chain links TRBV19 with TRBJ2-5; 7 bases match TRBD1. The V segment lost 11 bases and the J segment 5 bases; nucleotides outside the gene matches: 17. The CDR3 is 15 amino acids. Germline CDR1 is LNHDA and CDR2 is SQIVND (reference sequence). In DNA, the CDR3 is TGTGCCGCTTCCAGATTTTTACAGGGGCGGGAGACCCAGTACTTC. The encoded protein is CAASRFLQGRETQYF.

The chain uses TRBV9 and TRBJ1-4; D possibly corresponds to TRBD1 (6 bases). This CDR3 is built from 15 residues. The V end lost 3 bases, the J end lost 4 bases, and 13 bases lay between the germline ends. The germline V gene encodes CDR1 SGDLS and CDR2 YYNGEE. CDR3 nucleotide sequence: TGTGCCAGCAGCGCCCCGGGACAAAATAATGAAAAACTGTTTTTT. Its translation: CASSAPGQNNEKLFF.

This clone has a handful of counts. The chain couples TRBV28 to TRBJ2-3, with TRBD2 matching 7 bases. The V segment lost 3 bases and the J segment 1 base; nucleotides outside the gene matches: 4. This CDR3 is built from 15 residues. Germline loops: CDR1 MDHEN, CDR2 SYDVKM. The CDR3 coding sequence is TGTGCCAGCAGTTTGCCTAGCGGAGGCACAGATACGCAGTATTTT. Translating it yields CASSLPSGGTDTQYF.

This clone came up once. The rearrangement joins TRBV7-8 to TRBJ1-6; TRBD1 matches 8 bases. The CDR3 sequence is 15 residues long. Germline trimming cut 2 bases from V and 7 bases from J; bases unmatched to any gene: 4. CDR1 SGHVS and CDR2 FQNEAQ come from the germline V gene. The CDR3 is CASSLMDRVNSPLHF. CDR3 bases: TGTGCCAGCAGCTTAATGGACAGGGTGAATTCACCCCTCCACTTT.

This sequence joins TRBV6-5 and TRBJ2-2, with 14 bases identical to TRBD2. The CDR3 runs 15 residues. Germline V gene lookup returns CDR1 MNHEY and CDR2 SVGAGI. The J segment lost 3 bases and the V segment lost 6 bases, leaving 0 bases of the junction unmatched. The CDR3 nucleotides read TGTGCCAGCAGGGGACTAGCGGGGGACACCGGGGAGCTGTTTTTT. Translation gives CASRGLAGDTGELFF.

The chain combines TRBV28 with TRBJ1-2; 9 bases are shared with TRBD1. The V gene end was trimmed by 6 bases and the J gene end by 4 bases; junction bases not matched to a gene: 15. Germline V gene data show CDR1 as MDHEN and CDR2 as SYDVKM. The CDR3 extends over 17 amino acids. The DNA for the CDR3 is TGTGCCAGCAGCCTAGTAATTGGGACAGGGAGCACCTATGGCTACACCTTC. Residues: CASSLVIGTGSTYGYTF.

This clone was counted between two and nine times. V gene TRBV9 combines with J gene TRBJ1-1, with 8 bases fitting TRBD1. The J segment lost 1 base and the V segment lost 3 bases, leaving 2 bases of the junction unmatched. CDR1 is SGDLS, CDR2 YYNGEE, per germline. The CDR3 sequence is 14 residues long. The DNA for the CDR3 is TGTGCCAGCAGCGCCACAGGGGGGAACACTGAAGCTTTCTTT. It specifies CASSATGGNTEAFF.

V and J are TRBV27 and TRBJ2-1; weak D call: TRBD2 (6 bases). Germline-derived CDR1 and CDR2 are MNHEY and SMNVEV (reference sequence). This CDR3 has 16 amino acids. V was clipped by 5 bases and J by 7 bases, with 21 bases between them. The DNA for the CDR3 is TGTGCCAGCAGTCCTCTGGGGACTTGGCGTCTAAATGAGCAGTTCTTC. Protein sequence: CASSPLGTWRLNEQFF.